One sample yielded the 9 T cell receptor beta chains listed below, sequenced in a study of T cell clonality in common variable immunodeficiency (dated by TCRdb to the mid-2010s). Receptor libraries were prepared by the immunoSEQ multiplex PCR assay. The immuneACCESS repertoire file appears here via TCRdb, limited to in-frame rearrangements. These files lack a portion of the clones; in checked studies, under half of the deficit traces to unresolved V genes, and the cause of the others is not known. The table for this sample lists roughly 58,000 clones, none of them counted only once. 5.4% of the sample is in the top ten clones. The sequencing sample was made of peripheral blood mononuclear cells. The origin of the receptors is a person aged 18 to 69 in good health.

This clone was detected ten times or more. This CDR3 reads CSARDEGQVGYEQYF. The sequenced CDR3 bases are TGCAGTGCTAGAGATGAGGGACAGGTCGGCTACGAG. This sequence joins TRBV20-1 and TRBJ2-7; the match to TRBD1 covers 8 bases. With the read ending 3 residues before the CDR3 end, the germline J gene is used to fill in that end. CDR1 and CDR2 (germline): DFQATT, SNEGSKA (reference sequence). The V and J ends lost 0 bases and 3 bases, in that order; junction bases with no gene match: 7. This CDR3 comprises 15 residues.

This clone was seen at least ten times. The read terminates 3 residues before the CDR3 end, so the remaining end is supplied by the germline J gene. V and J are TRBV20-1 and TRBJ1-5; 8 bases are shared with TRBD1. V trimming: 1 base; J trimming: 9 bases; junction bases outside the gene matches: 14. This CDR3 contains 16 residues. CDR1 DFQATT and CDR2 SNEGSKA come from the germline V gene (reference sequence). Partial CDR3 DNA: TGCAGTGCTAGAGTGGCAGGGGGCATGTCCTACGTGCCC. It specifies CSARVAGGMSYVP. The whole CDR3 region reads CSARVAGGMSYVPQHF.

By share, this clone counts as medium-sized. Sequencing ends 3 residues short of the CDR3 end; the germline J gene provides the rest. The gene calls are TRBV5-1 and TRBJ1-2; D unresolved. The CDR3 has 13 residues. In germline, CDR1 is SGHRS, CDR2 YFSETQ. Trimming removed 0 bases at V and 6 bases at J, with 9 bases between. CDR3 region: CASSLEPMDGYTF. CDR3 DNA, as far as it was read: TGCGCCAGCAGCTTGGAGCCGATGGATGGC.

This clone was counted ten times or more. The CDR3 goes on 3 residues after the read ends, and that part is filled in from the germline J gene. The J gene is TRBJ2-2, the V gene TRBV6-4; TRBD2 agrees at 8 bases. V was clipped by 9 bases and J by 5 bases; unmatched bases: 14. CDR1 and CDR2 from the germline V gene are MRHNA and SNTAGT. This CDR3 has 16 amino acids. The CDR3 bases that were read are TGTGCCAGTTTTGTGAAGCGGGAGTTGGGAACCGGGGAG. This gives the protein CASFVKRELGTGE. The full-length CDR3 reads as CASFVKRELGTGELFF.

This clone was detected many times. The CDR3 reads CASSLKSGDSYGYTF. The part of the CDR3 DNA that was read is TGTGCCAGCAGCTTAAAATCCGGGGATAGCTATGGC. J is TRBJ1-2 and V is TRBV7-2; D is uncertain. The observed sequence ends 3 residues before the CDR3 terminus, with the missing tail filled in from the germline J gene. This CDR3 has 15 amino acids. Trimming shortened V by 2 bases and J by 4 bases, and 14 bases separated the two germline ends. Germline-derived CDR1 and CDR2 are SGHTA and FQGNSA.

This clone has ten or more counts. The CDR3 DNA, read in part, is TGTGCCAGCAGCGTAGGGGTGCTAGCGGGAAACAGAGATACG. Protein sequence: CASSVGVLAGNRDT. The whole CDR3 is CASSVGVLAGNRDTQYF. The V and J genes are TRBV9 and TRBJ2-3; 9 bases map to TRBD2. The read ends 3 residues shy of where the CDR3 ends; the end is completed using the germline J gene. J lost 5 bases, V lost 0 bases, and 10 bases had no gene match. CDR1 and CDR2 (germline): SGDLS, YYNGEE. The CDR3 runs to 17 residues.

There are many counts of this clone. The CDR3 end falls 3 residues outside the read, so it is completed with the germline J gene. The chain joins TRBV20-1 to TRBJ1-6; maybe TRBD1 (5 bases). CDR1 and CDR2 (germline): DFQATT, SNEGSKA (reference sequence). The CDR3 length is 14 residues. CDR3: CSARVGRVLNTLHF. The sequenced part of the CDR3 DNA is TGCAGTGCTAGAGTTGGCAGGGTTCTAAACACC.

This clone was counted ten times or more. The DNA ends 3 residues before the CDR3 does, and the rest of the CDR3 is filled in from the germline J gene. V is TRBV4-1 and J is TRBJ2-7; 9 positions match TRBD2. Germline assignment: CDR1 MGHRA and CDR2 YSYEKL. Trimming cost V 2 bases and J 2 bases; bases outside gene matches: 4. The CDR3 runs 15 residues. The part of the CDR3 DNA that was read is TGCGCCAGCAGCCAAATAGCGGGAGCAGCCTACGAG. It specifies CASSQIAGAAYE. The entire CDR3 protein reads CASSQIAGAAYEQYF.

This clone was counted ten times or more. Read sequence stops 3 residues before the CDR3 end, and the germline J gene provides the missing end. The V gene is TRBV18, the J gene TRBJ2-5; D possibly uses TRBD1 or TRBD2 (7 bases each). The CDR3 runs 16 residues. Trimming cost V 6 bases and J 2 bases, with 19 bases left between them. Germline V gene data show CDR1 as KGHSH and CDR2 as LQKENI. The chain's CDR3 is CASSPGEGAPQETQYF. The sequenced CDR3 bases are TGTGCCAGCTCCCCAGGGGAGGGGGCTCCGCAAGAGACC.